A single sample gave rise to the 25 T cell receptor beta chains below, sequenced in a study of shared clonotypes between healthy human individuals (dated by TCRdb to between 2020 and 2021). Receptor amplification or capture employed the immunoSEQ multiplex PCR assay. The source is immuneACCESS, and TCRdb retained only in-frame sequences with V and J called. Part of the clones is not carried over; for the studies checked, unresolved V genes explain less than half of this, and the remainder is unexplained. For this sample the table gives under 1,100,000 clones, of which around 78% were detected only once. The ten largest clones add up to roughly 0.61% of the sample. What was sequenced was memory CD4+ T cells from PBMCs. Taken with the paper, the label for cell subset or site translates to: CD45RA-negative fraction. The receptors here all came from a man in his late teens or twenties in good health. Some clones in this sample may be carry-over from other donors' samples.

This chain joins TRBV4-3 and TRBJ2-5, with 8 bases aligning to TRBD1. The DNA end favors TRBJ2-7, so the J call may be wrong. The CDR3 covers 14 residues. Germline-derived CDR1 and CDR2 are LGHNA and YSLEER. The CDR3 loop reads CASSLRTGPYEQYF. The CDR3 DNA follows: TGCGCCAGCAGCCTCCGGACAGGGCCCTACGAGCAGTACTTC.

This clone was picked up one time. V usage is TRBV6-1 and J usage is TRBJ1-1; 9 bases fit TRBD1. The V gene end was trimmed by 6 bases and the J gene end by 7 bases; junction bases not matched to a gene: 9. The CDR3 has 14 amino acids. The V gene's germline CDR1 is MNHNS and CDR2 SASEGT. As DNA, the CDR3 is TGTGCCAGCAGCGAATGGACAGGGGATGGTGAAGCTTTCTTT. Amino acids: CASSEWTGDGEAFF.

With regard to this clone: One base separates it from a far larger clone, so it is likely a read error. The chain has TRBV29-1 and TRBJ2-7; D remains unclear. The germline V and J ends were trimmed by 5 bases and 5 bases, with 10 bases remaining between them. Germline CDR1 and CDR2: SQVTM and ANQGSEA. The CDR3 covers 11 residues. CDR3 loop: CSVRPGDEQYF. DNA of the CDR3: TGCAGCGTTCGTCCGGGCGACGAGCAGTACTTC.

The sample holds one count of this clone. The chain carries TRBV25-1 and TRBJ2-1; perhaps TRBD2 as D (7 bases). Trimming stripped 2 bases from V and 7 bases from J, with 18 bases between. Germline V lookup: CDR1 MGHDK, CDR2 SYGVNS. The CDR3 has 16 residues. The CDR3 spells CASSERGPGGYNEQFF. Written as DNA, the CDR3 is TGTGCCAGCAGTGAAAGGGGCCCGGGGGGCTATAATGAGCAGTTCTTC.

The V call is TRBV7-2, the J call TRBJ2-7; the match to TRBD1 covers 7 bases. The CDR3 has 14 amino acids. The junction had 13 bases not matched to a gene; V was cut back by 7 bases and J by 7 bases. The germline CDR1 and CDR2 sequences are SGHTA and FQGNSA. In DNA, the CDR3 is TGTGCCAGCAATTTCAGGGGGAGCTACGTAGAGCAGTACTTC. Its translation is CASNFRGSYVEQYF.

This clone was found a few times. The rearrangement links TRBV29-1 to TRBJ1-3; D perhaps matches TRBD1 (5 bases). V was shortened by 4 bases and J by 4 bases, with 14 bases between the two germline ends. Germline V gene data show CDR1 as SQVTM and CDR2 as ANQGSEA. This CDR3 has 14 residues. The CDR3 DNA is TGCAGCGTTGCTGGGGCGGCGGGGGGAAACACCATATATTTT. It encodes CSVAGAAGGNTIYF.

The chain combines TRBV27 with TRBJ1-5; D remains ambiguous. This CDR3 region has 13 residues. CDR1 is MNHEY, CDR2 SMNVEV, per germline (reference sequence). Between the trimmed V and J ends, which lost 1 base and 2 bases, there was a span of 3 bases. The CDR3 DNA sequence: TGTGCCAGCAGTTTATTCGGCAATCAGCCCCAGCATTTT. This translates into CASSLFGNQPQHF.

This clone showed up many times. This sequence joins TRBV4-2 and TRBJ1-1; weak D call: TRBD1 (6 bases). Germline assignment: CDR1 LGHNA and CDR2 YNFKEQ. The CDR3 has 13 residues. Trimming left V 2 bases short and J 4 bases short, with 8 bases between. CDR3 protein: CASSQQQGTEAFF. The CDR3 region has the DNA TGTGCCAGCAGCCAACAACAGGGCACTGAAGCTTTCTTT.

CDR3 protein: CASSLIPSGEQFF. CDR3 DNA sequence: TGCGCCAGCAGCTTGATCCCTTCGGGTGAGCAGTTCTTC. J is TRBJ2-1 and V is TRBV5-1; D call uncertain. The CDR3 runs to 13 residues. Germline V CDR1 and CDR2: SGHRS, YFSETQ. V was shortened by 1 base and J by 9 bases, with 11 bases between the two germline ends.

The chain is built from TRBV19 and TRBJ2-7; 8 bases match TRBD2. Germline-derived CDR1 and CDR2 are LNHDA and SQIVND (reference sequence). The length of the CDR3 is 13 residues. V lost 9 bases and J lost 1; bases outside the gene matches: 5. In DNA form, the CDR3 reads TGTGCCAGCAATAGCGGGGATTCCTACGAGCAGTACTTC. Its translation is CASNSGDSYEQYF.

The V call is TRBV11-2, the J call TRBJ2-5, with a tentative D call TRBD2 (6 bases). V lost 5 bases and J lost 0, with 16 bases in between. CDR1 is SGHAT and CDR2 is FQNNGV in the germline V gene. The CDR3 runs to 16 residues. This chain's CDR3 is CASSLPRASDQETQYF. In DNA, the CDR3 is TGTGCCAGCAGCCTCCCGCGGGCTAGCGACCAAGAGACCCAGTACTTC.

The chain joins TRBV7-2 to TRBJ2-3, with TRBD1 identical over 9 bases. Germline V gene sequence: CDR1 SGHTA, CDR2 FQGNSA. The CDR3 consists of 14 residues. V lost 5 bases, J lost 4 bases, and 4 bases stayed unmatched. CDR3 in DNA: TGTGCCAGCAGCGACAGGGGGTCGGCAGATACGCAGTATTTT. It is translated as CASSDRGSADTQYF.

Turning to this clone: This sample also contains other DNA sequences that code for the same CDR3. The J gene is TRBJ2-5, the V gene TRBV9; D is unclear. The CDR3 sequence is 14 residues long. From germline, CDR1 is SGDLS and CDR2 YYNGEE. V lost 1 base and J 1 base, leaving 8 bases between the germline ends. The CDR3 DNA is TGTGCCAGCAGCGTAAGGACGGGCCAAGAGACCCAGTACTTC. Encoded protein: CASSVRTGQETQYF.

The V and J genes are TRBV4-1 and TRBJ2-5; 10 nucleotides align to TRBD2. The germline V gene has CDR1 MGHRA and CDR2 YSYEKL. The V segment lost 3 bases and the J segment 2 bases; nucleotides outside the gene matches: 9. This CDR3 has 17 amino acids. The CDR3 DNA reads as TGCGCCAGCAGCCACGCGAGACTAGCGGGCCCACAAGAGACCCAGTACTTC. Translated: CASSHARLAGPQETQYF.

The DNA for the CDR3 is TGTGCCAGCAGCCCCGGATGGGATACGCAGTATTTT. The encoded protein is CASSPGWDTQYF. The rearrangement links TRBV14 to TRBJ2-3, with no clear D. The CDR3 sequence is 12 residues long. The V gene's germline CDR1 is SGHDN and CDR2 FVKESK. V was clipped by 4 bases and J by 6 bases, with 8 bases between them.

The CDR3 is CASSIRDTEAFF. In nucleotides, the CDR3 is TGTGCCAGTAGTATTCGGGACACTGAAGCTTTCTTT. The V and J genes are TRBV19 and TRBJ1-1; D is ambiguous. V was shortened by 3 bases and J by 3 bases, with 5 bases between the two germline ends. Germline assignment: CDR1 LNHDA and CDR2 SQIVND (reference sequence). The length of the CDR3 is 12 residues.

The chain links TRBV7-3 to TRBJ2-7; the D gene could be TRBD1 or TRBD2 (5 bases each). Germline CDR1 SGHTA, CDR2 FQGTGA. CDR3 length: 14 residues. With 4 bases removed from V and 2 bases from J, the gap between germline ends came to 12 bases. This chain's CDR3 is CASSSTGTAYEQYF. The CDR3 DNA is TGTGCCAGCAGCTCGACCGGGACCGCCTACGAGCAGTACTTC.

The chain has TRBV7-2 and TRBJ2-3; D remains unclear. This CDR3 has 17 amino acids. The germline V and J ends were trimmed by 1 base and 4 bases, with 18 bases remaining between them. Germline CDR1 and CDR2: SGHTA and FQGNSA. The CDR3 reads CASSLDRQAFGADTQYF. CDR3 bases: TGTGCCAGCAGCTTAGATCGGCAGGCCTTCGGCGCAGATACGCAGTATTTT.

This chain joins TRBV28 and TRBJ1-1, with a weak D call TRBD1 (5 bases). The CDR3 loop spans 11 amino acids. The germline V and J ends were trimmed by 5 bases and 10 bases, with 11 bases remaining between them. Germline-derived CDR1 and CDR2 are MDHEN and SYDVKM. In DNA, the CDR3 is TGTGCCAGCAGTACCGCAGGGTTAGCTTTCTTT. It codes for CASSTAGLAFF.

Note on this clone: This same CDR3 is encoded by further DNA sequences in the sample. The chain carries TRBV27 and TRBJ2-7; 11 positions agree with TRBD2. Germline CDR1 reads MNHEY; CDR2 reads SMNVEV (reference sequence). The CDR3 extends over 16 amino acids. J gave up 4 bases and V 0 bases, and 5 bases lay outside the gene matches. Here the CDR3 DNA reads TGTGCCAGCAGTTTATCCTTAGCGGGGGGGACTTACGAGCAGTACTTC. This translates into CASSLSLAGGTYEQYF.

The DNA for the CDR3 is TGTGCCAGCAGCTTAAGCGGAACCGTCTCCGAGCAGTACTTC. Its translation is CASSLSGTVSEQYF. The V gene is TRBV7-9, the J gene TRBJ2-7; tentatively, D is TRBD2 (5 bases). Germline V lookup: CDR1 SEHNR, CDR2 FQNEAQ (reference sequence). V was trimmed by 2 bases and J by 6 bases, leaving 14 bases between them. The CDR3 spans 14 residues.

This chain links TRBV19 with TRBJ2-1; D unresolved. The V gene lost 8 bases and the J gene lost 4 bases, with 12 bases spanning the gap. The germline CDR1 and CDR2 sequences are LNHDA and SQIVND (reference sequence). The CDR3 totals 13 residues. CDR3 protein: CASSPVEYNEQFF. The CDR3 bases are TGTGCCAGTTCTCCGGTTGAATACAATGAGCAGTTCTTC.

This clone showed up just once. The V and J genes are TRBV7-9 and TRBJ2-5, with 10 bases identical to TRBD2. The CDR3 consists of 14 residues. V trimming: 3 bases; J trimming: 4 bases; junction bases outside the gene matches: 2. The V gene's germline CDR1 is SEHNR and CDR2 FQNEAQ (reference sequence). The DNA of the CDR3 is TGTGCCAGCAGCTTTCAGCGGGAGGGAGAGACCCAGTACTTC. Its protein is CASSFQREGETQYF.

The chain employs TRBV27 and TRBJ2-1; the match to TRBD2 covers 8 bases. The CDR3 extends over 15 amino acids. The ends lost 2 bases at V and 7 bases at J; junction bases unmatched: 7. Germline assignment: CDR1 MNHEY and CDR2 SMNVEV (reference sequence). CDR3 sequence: CASSLRAGVGNEQFF. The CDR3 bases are TGTGCCAGCAGTTTAAGAGCGGGAGTGGGTAATGAGCAGTTCTTC.

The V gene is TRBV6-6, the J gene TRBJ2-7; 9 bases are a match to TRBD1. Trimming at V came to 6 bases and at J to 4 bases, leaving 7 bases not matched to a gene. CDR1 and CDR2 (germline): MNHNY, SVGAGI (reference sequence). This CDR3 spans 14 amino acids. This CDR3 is CASRPTGGFYEQYF. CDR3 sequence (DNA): TGTGCCAGCAGGCCTACAGGGGGCTTTTACGAGCAGTACTTC.